This passage covers 6 T cell receptor beta chains from one sample sequenced in a study of blood T cell repertoires in COVID-19. Data came from immunoSEQ multiplex PCR; TCRdb stores just in-frame clones and leaves some out. The table records roughly 33,000 clones, around 88% of them present only once. The material sequenced was peripheral blood. Receptors were obtained from a human donor in a cohort sampled during active COVID-19.

The chain links TRBV6-5 to TRBJ2-7; TRBD2 matches 9 bases. The CDR3 covers 14 residues. Per the germline V gene, CDR1 is MNHEY and CDR2 is SVGAGI. With 6 bases clipped from V and 6 bases from J, the junction kept 9 bases outside the gene matches. The chain's CDR3 is CASSLAGGRSEQYF. The DNA of the CDR3 is TGTGCCAGCAGCCTCGCGGGGGGGCGGAGCGAGCAGTACTTC.

CDR3 DNA sequence: TGTGCCACCAGCAGGGCCGGGGTCGAGCAGTACTTC. Its protein product is CATSRAGVEQYF. The chain links TRBV15 to TRBJ2-7; TRBD2 is a possible D gene (5 bases). The CDR3 sequence is 12 residues long. V was pared by 3 bases and J by 6 bases, with 9 bases between. Germline V lookup: CDR1 LNHNV, CDR2 YYDKDF (reference sequence).

The chain has TRBV5-4 and TRBJ1-4; D gene unclear. The CDR3 is made up of 16 amino acids. Germline V CDR1 and CDR2: SGHNT, YYREEE (reference sequence). With 3 bases removed from V and 2 bases from J, the gap between germline ends came to 14 bases. In DNA form, the CDR3 reads TGTGCCAGCAGCTCGGAGATAGGGAGGACTAATGAAAAACTGTTTTTT. Protein product: CASSSEIGRTNEKLFF. Using reference TRBV5-4 and TRBJ1-4 for the parts outside the CDR3, the full variable domain is ETGVTQSPTHLIKTRGQQVTLRCSSQSGHNTVSWYQQALGQGPQFIFQYYREEENGRGNFPPRFSGLQFPNYSSELNVNALELDDSALYLCASSSEIGRTNEKLFFGSGTQLSVL.

This clone showed up just once. The chain is built from TRBV7-6 and TRBJ1-3; D gene ambiguous. Germline lookup yields CDR1 SGHVS and CDR2 FNYEAQ. The CDR3 is 16 amino acids. V lost 5 bases to trimming and J lost 0 bases, with 14 bases between them. The CDR3 protein is CASSDPAGDSGNTIYF. CDR3 DNA sequence: TGTGCCAGCAGCGACCCCGCAGGTGACTCTGGAAACACCATATATTTT.

V and J are TRBV5-4 and TRBJ2-1; the match to TRBD2 covers 7 bases. Per germline, CDR1 SGHNT and CDR2 YYREEE (reference sequence). V lost 0 bases to trimming and J lost 3 bases; unmatched junction nucleotides: 6. This CDR3 contains 16 residues. The DNA for the CDR3 is TGTGCCAGCAGCTTGGACGGGGGGTTTATCTACAATGAGCAGTTCTTC. It encodes CASSLDGGFIYNEQFF.

The chain recombines TRBV5-4 with TRBJ2-7; possibly TRBD2 for D (5 bases). V gave up 5 bases and J gave up 1 base, with 13 bases separating them. Germline values: CDR1 SGHNT, CDR2 YYREEE (reference sequence). The CDR3 consists of 14 residues. The CDR3 sequence: CASSFVRESYEQYF. In DNA, the CDR3 is TGTGCCAGCAGTTTTGTGAGGGAGTCCTACGAGCAGTACTTC.